Each of the 23 T cell receptor beta chains below was sequenced from the same sample in a study of T-cell memory formation after mild COVID-19. TCRdb re-analysed the 5' RACE reads in MiXCR, keeping a single row per CDR3 protein. The sample lists tens of thousands of distinct CDR3 sequences, about 15% occurring once. The sequenced sample was PBMCs or a T cell subset sorted from them (not recorded which). The receptors come from a man between 18 and 35 years old who had mild COVID-19 (a few samples of this study predate the infection). Cell type and time point are not known.

In its sample, this clonotype was seen a few times. The rearrangement uses TRBV4-3 and TRBJ2-7; tentative D call: TRBD2 (5 bases). The CDR3 covers 14 residues. Trimming took 0 bases from V and 3 from J, leaving 9 bases between them. In germline, CDR1 is LGHNA, CDR2 YSLEER. CDR3 region: CASSQDVDYYEQYF. The CDR3, as DNA: TGCGCCAGCAGCCAAGATGTAGACTACTACGAGCAGTACTTC.

In this sample, this clonotype turned up many times. The CDR3 sequence: CASSFFGGLAKNIQYF. The DNA of the CDR3 is TGTGCCAGCAGCTTCTTCGGGGGGCTAGCCAAAAACATTCAGTACTTC. The V call is TRBV7-2, the J call TRBJ2-4; possibly TRBD2 for D (7 bases). Germline V gene lookup returns CDR1 SGHTA and CDR2 FQGNSA. V lost 3 bases to trimming and J lost 0 bases, with 12 bases between them. The CDR3 is 16 amino acids.

Only a few counts were recorded for this clonotype. This chain uses TRBV6-2 or TRBV6-3 with TRBJ2-7; TRBD1 matches 9 bases. The J segment lost 4 bases and the V segment lost 5 bases, leaving 9 bases of the junction unmatched. CDR3 length equals 15 residues. Germline CDR1 and CDR2: MNHEY and SVGEGT. This CDR3 is CASSLRTGATYEQYV. Here the CDR3 DNA reads TGTGCCAGCAGTCTCCGGACAGGGGCGACGTACGAGCAGTACGTC.

There are a few counts of this clonotype. The chain combines TRBV28 with TRBJ2-3, with a weak D call TRBD1 (6 bases). This CDR3 has 17 residues. Trimming stripped 3 bases from V and 3 bases from J, with 19 bases between. Germline lookup yields CDR1 MDHEN and CDR2 SYDVKM. The CDR3 region is CASSFRYRVSDTDTQYF. The DNA of the CDR3 is TGTGCCAGCAGTTTTCGCTACAGGGTGAGCGATACAGATACGCAGTATTTT.

The chain combines TRBV5-6 with TRBJ2-5; 13 positions match TRBD2. Germline loops: CDR1 SGHDT, CDR2 YYEEEE. The CDR3 consists of 16 residues. Losses at the gene ends were 4 bases for V and 2 bases for J; bases not matched to a gene: 5. The CDR3: CASSPRLAGGQETQYF. The CDR3 nucleotides read TGTGCCAGCAGCCCTAGACTAGCGGGGGGTCAAGAGACCCAGTACTTC.

The V call is TRBV29-1, the J call TRBJ2-1, with 16 bases fitting TRBD2. Germline trimming cut 6 bases from V and 10 bases from J; bases unmatched to any gene: 12. The CDR3 sequence is 16 residues long. Germline CDR1 is SQVTM and CDR2 is ANQGSEA. The CDR3 DNA follows: TGCAGCGTCCTTCCCGGGACTAGCGGGGGGGTAGGAGAGCAGTTCTTC. This gives the protein CSVLPGTSGGVGEQFF.

The CDR3 nucleotides are TGTGCCAGCAGCCAAGAGTGGCCACCCGGGCTGAATGAGCAGTTCTTC. It encodes CASSQEWPPGLNEQFF. J is TRBJ2-1 and V is TRBV3-1; D not resolved. Trimming shortened V by 0 bases and J by 7 bases, and 16 bases separated the two germline ends. Germline lookup yields CDR1 LGHDT and CDR2 YNNKEL (reference sequence). The CDR3 runs to 16 residues.

This clonotype was found a few times. The chain is built from TRBV6-6 and TRBJ2-7; 7 bases line up with TRBD2. The CDR3 consists of 11 residues. The ends lost 5 bases at V and 6 bases at J; junction bases unmatched: 1. CDR1 is MNHNY, CDR2 SVGAGI, per germline (reference sequence). CDR3 sequence: CASSGLGEQYV. The CDR3 nucleotides read TGTGCCAGCAGTGGACTAGGCGAGCAGTACGTC.

The V gene is TRBV10-3, the J gene TRBJ2-3; TRBD1 matches at 7 bases. This CDR3 region has 13 residues. V was clipped by 11 bases and J by 3 bases; unmatched bases: 8. Germline loops: CDR1 ENHRY, CDR2 SYGVKD. CDR3 region: CASLDRLTDTQYF. DNA of the CDR3: TGTGCCTCCCTGGACAGGCTAACAGATACGCAGTATTTT.

In this sample, this clonotype turned up a few times. The J gene is TRBJ1-1, the V gene TRBV6-2 or TRBV6-3; the match to TRBD1 covers 8 bases. Germline assignment: CDR1 MNHEY and CDR2 SVGEGT. Losses at the gene ends were 0 bases for V and 10 bases for J; bases not matched to a gene: 1. The CDR3 extends over 12 amino acids. The CDR3, as DNA: TGTGCCAGCAGTTACTCGACAGGGGCAGCTTTCTTT. It specifies CASSYSTGAAFF.

This chain links TRBV7-8 with TRBJ2-7, with D possibly called TRBD1 or TRBD2 (6 bases each). Germline CDR1 SGHVS, CDR2 FQNEAQ. The CDR3 loop spans 13 amino acids. The CDR3 reads CASSLKGPRGASV. DNA of the CDR3: TGTGCCAGCAGCTTAAAGGGCCCAAGGGGGGCATCCGTC.

This clonotype was found once. The V gene is TRBV5-1, the J gene TRBJ1-2; 8 bases are a match to TRBD1. This CDR3 is built from 15 residues. Trimming at V came to 4 bases and at J to 4 bases, leaving 9 bases not matched to a gene. The germline V gene has CDR1 SGHRS and CDR2 YFSETQ. The CDR3 loop reads CASSMTGVPFYGYTF. CDR3 nucleotide sequence: TGCGCCAGCAGCATGACAGGGGTCCCCTTCTATGGCTACACCTTC. Supplemented by reference TRBV5-1 and TRBJ1-2, the full variable domain reads KAGVTQTPRYLIKTRGQQVTLSCSPISGHRSVSWYQQTPGQGLQFLFEYFSETQRNKGNFPGRFSGRQFSNSRSEMNVSTLELGDSALYLCASSMTGVPFYGYTFGSGTRLTVV.

This clonotype was seen a few times. The CDR3 DNA is TGCGCCAGCAGCCAAACTCCAGGGGGCAACGAGCAGTACGTC. Translation: CASSQTPGGNEQYV. The chain joins TRBV4-1 to TRBJ2-7; TRBD1 agrees at 8 bases. V gave up 2 bases and J gave up 5 bases; unmatched junction bases: 5. Per germline, CDR1 MGHRA and CDR2 YSYEKL. The CDR3 is made up of 14 amino acids.

The chain links TRBV29-1 to TRBJ2-6; 7 bases map to TRBD1. The CDR3 has 17 amino acids. CDR1 and CDR2 from the germline V gene are SQVTM and ANQGSEA. V shed 6 bases, J shed 1 base, and the junction held 12 bases outside the gene matches. The CDR3 DNA reads TGCAGCGTACCCCACGAACAGGGGTGGTCTGGGGCCAACGTCCTGACTTTC. Encoded protein: CSVPHEQGWSGANVLTF. Based on the CDR3 plus reference TRBV29-1 and TRBJ2-6, the full variable domain is SAVISQKPSRDICQRGTSLTIQCQVDSQVTMMFWYRQQPGQSLTLIATANQGSEATYESGFVIDKFPISRPNLTFSTLTVSNMSPEDSSIYLCSVPHEQGWSGANVLTFGAGSRLTVL.

The J gene is TRBJ2-2, the V gene TRBV15; 10 positions match TRBD2. CDR1 LNHNV and CDR2 YYDKDF come from the germline V gene (reference sequence). The CDR3 has 17 amino acids. V gave up 0 bases and J gave up 4 bases; unmatched junction bases: 5. The CDR3 coding sequence is TGTGCCACCAGCAGAGAAGCGGGGGGGTCTCTCACCGGGGAGCTGTTTTTT. Its protein product is CATSREAGGSLTGELFF. Full variable domain (remainder filled in from reference TRBV15 and TRBJ2-2): DAMVIQNPRYQVTQFGKPVTLSCSQTLNHNVMYWYQQKSSQAPKLLFHYYDKDFNNEADTPDNFQSRRPNTSFCFLDIRSPGLGDTAMYLCATSREAGGSLTGELFFGEGSRLTVL.

This clonotype was detected many times. CDR3 in amino acids: CASSHRVSSYNEQFF. The DNA for the CDR3 is TGTGCCAGCAGCCACAGGGTGAGCTCCTACAATGAGCAGTTCTTC. This sequence joins TRBV6-5 and TRBJ2-1, with a tentative D call TRBD1 (6 bases). Germline assignment: CDR1 MNHEY and CDR2 SVGAGI. The V and J ends lost 6 bases and 0 bases respectively, with 12 bases between them. The CDR3 extends over 15 amino acids.

This chain connects TRBV28 to TRBJ1-5; 11 bases are a match to TRBD1. The V gene end was trimmed by 6 bases and the J gene end by 9 bases; junction bases not matched to a gene: 13. This CDR3 comprises 16 residues. The germline CDR1 and CDR2 sequences are MDHEN and SYDVKM. The CDR3: CASSYDSGTGGWPQHF. The CDR3 region has the DNA TGTGCCAGCAGCTACGATTCCGGGACAGGGGGGTGGCCCCAGCATTTT. Full variable domain (outside the CDR3, taken from reference TRBV28 and TRBJ1-5): DVKVTQSSRYLVKRTGEKVFLECVQDMDHENMFWYRQDPGLGLRLIYFSYDVKMKEKGDIPEGYSVSREKKERFSLILESASTNQTSMYLCASSYDSGTGGWPQHFGDGTRLSIL.

This clonotype was seen repeatedly, ten times or more. The chain recombines TRBV7-6 with TRBJ2-1, with D perhaps TRBD2 (7 bases). The CDR3 has 17 residues. Trimming left V 5 bases short and J 0 bases short, with 17 bases between. CDR1 is SGHVS, CDR2 FNYEAQ, per germline. DNA for the CDR3: TGTGCCAGCAGCCCGTCCTGGGGGGGCAACTCCTACAATGAGCAGTTCTTC. Translated, it gives CASSPSWGGNSYNEQFF.

The chain recombines TRBV7-9 with TRBJ2-4; 11 nucleotides line up with TRBD2. CDR1 and CDR2 (germline): SEHNR, FQNEAQ (reference sequence). After removal of 5 bases from V and 15 bases from J, the junction contained 6 bases not matched to a gene. CDR3 size: 12 residues. The chain's CDR3 is CASSVTSGGLYF. CDR3 DNA sequence: TGTGCCAGCAGCGTCACTAGCGGGGGTCTGTACTTC. Based on the CDR3 plus reference TRBV7-9 and TRBJ2-4, the full variable domain is DTGVSQNPRHKITKRGQNVTFRCDPISEHNRLYWYRQTLGQGPEFLTYFQNEAQLEKSRLLSDRFSAERPKGSFSTLEIQRTEQGDSAMYLCASSVTSGGLYFGAGTRLSVL.

The V and J genes are TRBV20-1 and TRBJ1-5; D unresolved. Trimming removed 0 bases from V and 7 bases from J, with 10 bases in between. This CDR3 comprises 13 residues. Looked up from germline, CDR1 is DFQATT and CDR2 is SNEGSKA (reference sequence). CDR3 loop: CSAREAARQPQHF. The CDR3 bases are TGCAGTGCTAGAGAGGCAGCCAGGCAGCCCCAGCATTTT.

This clonotype was observed a few times. The rearrangement joins TRBV4-1 to TRBJ2-7; perhaps TRBD2 as D (5 bases). The CDR3 is 14 residues long. V lost 4 bases and J lost 2, with 12 bases in between. The germline CDR1 and CDR2 sequences are MGHRA and YSYEKL. The CDR3 DNA reads as TGCGCCAGCAGCCCTCGGACTGGGACCTACGAGCAGTACTTC. Encoded protein: CASSPRTGTYEQYF.

This sequence joins TRBV4-1 and TRBJ1-4; TRBD1 might be the D (5 bases). V lost 4 bases and J lost 1, with 10 bases in between. The CDR3 covers 15 residues. Germline V gene lookup returns CDR1 MGHRA and CDR2 YSYEKL. CDR3 region: CASSPGQGTNEKLFF. In DNA form, the CDR3 reads TGCGCCAGCAGCCCGGGGCAGGGAACTAATGAAAAACTGTTTTTT.

In its sample, this clonotype was seen a few times. The V and J genes are TRBV12-5 and TRBJ2-1; no clear D gene. CDR3 length equals 12 residues. V lost 6 bases and J lost 7, with 10 bases in between. The germline V gene has CDR1 LGHNT and CDR2 FRNRAP. The CDR3 spells CASGLGRNEQFF. DNA for the CDR3: TGTGCTAGTGGGCTCGGGCGAAATGAGCAGTTCTTC. Based on the CDR3 plus reference TRBV12-5 and TRBJ2-1, the full variable domain is DARVTQTPRHKVTEMGQEVTMRCQPILGHNTVFWYRQTMMQGLELLAYFRNRAPLDDSGMPKDRFSAEMPDATLATLKIQPSEPRDSAVYFCASGLGRNEQFFGPGTRLTVL.